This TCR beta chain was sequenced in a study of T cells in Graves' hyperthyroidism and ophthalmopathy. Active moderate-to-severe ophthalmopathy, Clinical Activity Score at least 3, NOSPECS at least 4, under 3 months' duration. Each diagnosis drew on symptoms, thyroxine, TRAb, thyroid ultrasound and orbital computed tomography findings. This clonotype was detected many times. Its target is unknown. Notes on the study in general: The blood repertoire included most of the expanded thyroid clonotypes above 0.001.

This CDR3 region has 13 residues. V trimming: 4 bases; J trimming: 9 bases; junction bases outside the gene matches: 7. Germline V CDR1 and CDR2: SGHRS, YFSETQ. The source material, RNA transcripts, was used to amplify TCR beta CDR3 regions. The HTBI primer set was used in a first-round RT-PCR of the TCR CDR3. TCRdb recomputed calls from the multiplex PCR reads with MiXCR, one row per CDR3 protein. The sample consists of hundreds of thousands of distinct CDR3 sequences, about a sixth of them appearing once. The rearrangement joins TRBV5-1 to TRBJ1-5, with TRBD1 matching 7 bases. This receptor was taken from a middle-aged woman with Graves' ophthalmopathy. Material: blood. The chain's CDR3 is CASSPQGRGPQHF. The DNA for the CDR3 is TGCGCCAGCAGCCCACAGGGGAGAGGGCCCCAGCATTTT.